This note documents a single T cell receptor (beta chain) sequence. Its antigen remains unidentified. At one of its ends the junction is not consistent with the germline gene, which may arise from a read error. Using immunoSEQ multiplex PCR, the repertoire was profiled, and TCRdb retains in-frame clones only, with some absent. Of approximately 57,000 clones detected, approximately 90% appear once; the ten largest clones hold 5.2%. This specimen comes from a study of T cells in localized non-small cell lung cancer. Regarding the study as a whole: Investigators sequenced only a single tumor region, leaving heterogeneity possible. Longer survival (overall) was linked to higher T cell density in blood. A median of 57 of the top 100 tumor clones appeared in adjacent lung, which was paired and uninvolved. Adjacent uninvolved lung had the highest clonality, suggesting focused antigen responses.

The V gene's germline CDR1 is MNHNS and CDR2 SASEGT. The CDR3 sequence is 15 residues long. The source was peripheral blood, collected before any cancer treatment. The receptor's source is a woman aged 40 to 75 with stage I lung adenocarcinoma. The chain links TRBV6-1 to TRBJ2-1; no reliable D call. This CDR3 reads CAISEPPPRGNEQFF. CDR3 bases: TGTGCCATCAGTGAGCCCCCACCTAGAGGCAATGAGCAGTTCTTC.